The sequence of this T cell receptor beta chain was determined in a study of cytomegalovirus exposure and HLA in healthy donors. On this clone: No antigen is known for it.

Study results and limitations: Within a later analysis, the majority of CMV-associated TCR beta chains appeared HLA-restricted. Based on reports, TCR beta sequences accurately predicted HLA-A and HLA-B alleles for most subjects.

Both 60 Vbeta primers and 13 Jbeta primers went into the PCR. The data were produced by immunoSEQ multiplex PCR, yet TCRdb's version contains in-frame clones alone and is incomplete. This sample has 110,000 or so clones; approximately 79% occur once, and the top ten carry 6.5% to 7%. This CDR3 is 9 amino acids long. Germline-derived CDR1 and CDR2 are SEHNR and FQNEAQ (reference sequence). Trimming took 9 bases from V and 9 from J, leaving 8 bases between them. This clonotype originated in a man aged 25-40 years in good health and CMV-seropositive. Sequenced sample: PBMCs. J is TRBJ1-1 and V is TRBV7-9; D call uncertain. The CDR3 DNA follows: TGTGCCAGTAGAGCTCAAGCTTTCTTT. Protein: CASRAQAFF. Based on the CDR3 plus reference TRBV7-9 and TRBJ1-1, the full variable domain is DTGVSQNPRHKITKRGQNVTFRCDPISEHNRLYWYRQTLGQGPEFLTYFQNEAQLEKSRLLSDRFSAERPKGSFSTLEIQRTEQGDSAMYLCASRAQAFFGQGTRLTVV.